This T cell receptor (beta chain) was documented in a study of blood T cell repertoires in COVID-19. About the research overall: Acute and convalescent COVID-19 specimens originated in the United States, Italy and Spain.

Only one count was recorded for this clone. Authors' methods: Estimated nucleated cell counts came from reference gene primer amplification. The data were produced by immunoSEQ multiplex PCR, yet TCRdb's version contains in-frame clones alone and is incomplete. V and J calls and clone size are as listed in that table; D and trimming were resolved from the DNA. The profile shows approximately 400,000 clones, around 90% of them singletons. The TCR was taken from a man between 35 and 55 years old with acute or convalescent COVID-19. Sequences were obtained from peripheral blood.

The CDR3, as DNA: TGCAGCGCCAGATTGGAGACCCAGTACTTC. Its translation: CSARLETQYF. The chain combines TRBV29-1 with TRBJ2-5; D ambiguous. Per germline, CDR1 SQVTM and CDR2 ANQGSEA. The V and J ends lost 7 bases and 5 bases respectively, with 8 bases between them. The CDR3 has 10 residues.